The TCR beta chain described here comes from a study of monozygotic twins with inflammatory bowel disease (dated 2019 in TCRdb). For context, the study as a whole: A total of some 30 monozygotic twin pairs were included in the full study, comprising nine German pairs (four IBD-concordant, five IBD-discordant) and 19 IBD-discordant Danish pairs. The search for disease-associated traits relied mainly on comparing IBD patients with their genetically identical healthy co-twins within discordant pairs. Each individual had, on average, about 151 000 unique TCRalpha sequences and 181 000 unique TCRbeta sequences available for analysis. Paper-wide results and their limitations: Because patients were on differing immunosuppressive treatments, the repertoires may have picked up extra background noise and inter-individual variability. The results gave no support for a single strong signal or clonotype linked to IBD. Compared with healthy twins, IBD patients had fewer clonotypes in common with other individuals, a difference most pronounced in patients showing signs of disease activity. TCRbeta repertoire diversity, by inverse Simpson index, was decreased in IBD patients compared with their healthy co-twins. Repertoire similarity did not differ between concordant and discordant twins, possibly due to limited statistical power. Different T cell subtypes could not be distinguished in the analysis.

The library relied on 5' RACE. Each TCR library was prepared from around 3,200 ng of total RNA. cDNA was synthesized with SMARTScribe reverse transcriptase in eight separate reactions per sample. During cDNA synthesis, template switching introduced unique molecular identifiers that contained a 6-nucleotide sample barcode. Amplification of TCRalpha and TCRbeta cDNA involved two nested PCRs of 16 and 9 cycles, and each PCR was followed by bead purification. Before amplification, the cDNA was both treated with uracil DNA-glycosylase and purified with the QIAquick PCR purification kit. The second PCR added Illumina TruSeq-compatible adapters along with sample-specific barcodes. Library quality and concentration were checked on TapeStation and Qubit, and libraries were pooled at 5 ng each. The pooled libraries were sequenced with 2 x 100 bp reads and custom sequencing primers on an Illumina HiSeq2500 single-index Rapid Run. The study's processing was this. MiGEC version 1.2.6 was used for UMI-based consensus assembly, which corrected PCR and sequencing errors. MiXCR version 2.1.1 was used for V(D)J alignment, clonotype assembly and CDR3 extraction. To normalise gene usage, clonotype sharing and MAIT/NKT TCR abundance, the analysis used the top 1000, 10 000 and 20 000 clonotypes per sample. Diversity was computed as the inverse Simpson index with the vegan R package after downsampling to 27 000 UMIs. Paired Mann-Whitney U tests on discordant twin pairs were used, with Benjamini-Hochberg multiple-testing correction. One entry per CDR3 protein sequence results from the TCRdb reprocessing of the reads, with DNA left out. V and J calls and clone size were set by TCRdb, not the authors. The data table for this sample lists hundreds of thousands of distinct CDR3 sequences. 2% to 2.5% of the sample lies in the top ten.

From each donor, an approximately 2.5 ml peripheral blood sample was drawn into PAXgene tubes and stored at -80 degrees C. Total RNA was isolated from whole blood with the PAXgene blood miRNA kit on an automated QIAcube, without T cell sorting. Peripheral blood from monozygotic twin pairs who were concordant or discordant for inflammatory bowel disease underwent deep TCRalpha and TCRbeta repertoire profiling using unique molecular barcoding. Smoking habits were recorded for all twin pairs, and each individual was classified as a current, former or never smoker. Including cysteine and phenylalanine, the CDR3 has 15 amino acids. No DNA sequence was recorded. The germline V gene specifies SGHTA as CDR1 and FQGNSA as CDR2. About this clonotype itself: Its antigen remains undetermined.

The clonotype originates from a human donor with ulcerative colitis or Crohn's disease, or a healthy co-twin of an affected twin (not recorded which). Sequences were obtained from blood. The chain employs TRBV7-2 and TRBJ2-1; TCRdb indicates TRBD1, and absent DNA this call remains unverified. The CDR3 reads CARSLASGTGFEQFF.